The rows below give T cell receptor beta chains drawn from one sample of a study of Ad26.COV2.S vaccination and SARS-CoV-2 variants. The table came from immunoSEQ multiplex PCR; TCRdb's copy has only in-frame clones and leaves some out. Of approximately 400,000 clones listed, roughly 85% are singletons. The starting material was peripheral blood, obtained in a trial of Ad26.COV2.S vaccine versus placebo. These receptors were obtained from a person aged 18-60 years who received the Ad26.COV2.S COVID-19 vaccine or a placebo. Both conserved end residues are part of each CDR3. The D gene is left open where the match is weak. The listing skips clone size in some rows; elsewhere it reads once, few, many or a size class.

v_gene	j_gene	d_gene	abundance	CDR3nt	CDR3aa
TRBV6-2/TRBV6-3	TRBJ2-7	.	.	TGTGCCAGCAGTTACTCCTCCGCAGACTATTCCTACGAGCAGTACTTC	CASSYSSADYSYEQYF
TRBV7-6	TRBJ2-1	.	.	TGTGCCAGCAGCTTTATTGGCGGACCGACCGCAAATGAGCAGTTCTTC	CASSFIGGPTANEQFF
TRBV7-9	TRBJ2-7	TRBD2	few	TGTGCCAGCAGCGAGACTAGCGGAGTATACTACGAGCAGTACTTC	CASSETSGVYYEQYF
TRBV30	TRBJ1-1	.	.	TGTGCCTGGTTCCCCTGGGGGGTGACTGAAGCTTTCTTT	CAWFPWGVTEAFF
TRBV6-5	TRBJ1-2	.	.	TGTGCCAGCAGAAAGGGACGAATTGGGAATGGCTACACCTTC	CASRKGRIGNGYTF
TRBV11-2	TRBJ2-7	.	.	TGTGCCAGCAGCTCCCGAGCCCTACAGTACTTC	CASSSRALQYF
TRBV9	TRBJ2-1	.	once	TGTGCCAGCAGCGTAGACTCTTTCTCCTACAATGAGCAGTTCTTC	CASSVDSFSYNEQFF
TRBV23-1	TRBJ2-4	.	.	TGCGCCAGCACGAAGGAGGGGGCAGCCAAAAACATTCAGTACTTC	CASTKEGAAKNIQYF
TRBV12-5	TRBJ1-5	TRBD1	.	TGTGCTAGTGGTTCTCGGACGGACAGGGACAGCAATCAGCCCCAGCATTTT	CASGSRTDRDSNQPQHF
TRBV30	TRBJ2-1	.	once	TGTGCCTGGACACCTTACAATGAGCAGTTCTTC	CAWTPYNEQFF
TRBV7-2	TRBJ2-7	.	.	TGTGCCAGCAGCTTAGTGGGCCGCGCTGGGGACGAGCAGTACTTC	CASSLVGRAGDEQYF
TRBV15	TRBJ2-5	.	.	TGTGCCACCAGCACTGGGCGGTCCCAAGAGACCCAGTACTTC	CATSTGRSQETQYF
TRBV27	TRBJ1-6	.	once	TGTGCCAGCAGTTTATCCAGGGGAACACCCCTCCACTTT	CASSLSRGTPLHF
TRBV3-1/TRBV3-2	TRBJ1-1	TRBD1	.	TGTGCCAGCAGCCTAATCGGGACAGGGGACACTGAAGCTTTCTTT	CASSLIGTGDTEAFF
TRBV28	TRBJ2-5	.	.	TGTGCCAGCAGCCAGCCGCTAGGAGGGGAGACCCAGTACTTC	CASSQPLGGETQYF
TRBV10-1	TRBJ2-3	TRBD1	.	TGCGCCAGCAGCTCGGGGTCACAGGGGGTAACAGATACGCAGTATTTT	CASSSGSQGVTDTQYF
TRBV5-1	TRBJ2-7	.	.	TGCGCCAGCAGCACCGACAGCTACGAGCAGTACTTC	CASSTDSYEQYF
TRBV5-1	TRBJ2-5	.	.	TGCGCCAGCAGCTCCTTAGGGGGGGGAGAGACCCAGTACTTC	CASSSLGGGETQYF
TRBV7-2	TRBJ1-5	TRBD1	.	TGTGCCAGCAGCCGGACAGGAATCAACAATCAGCCCCAGCATTTT	CASSRTGINNQPQHF
TRBV12-3/TRBV12-4	TRBJ2-5	.	.	TGTGCCAGCACCTTCGGGTTGGAGACCCAGTACTTC	CASTFGLETQYF
TRBV3-1/TRBV3-2	TRBJ1-1	TRBD1	.	TGTGCCAGCCAAGATTTTGACAGGGGAGAGAACACTGAAGCTTTCTTT	CASQDFDRGENTEAFF
TRBV6-5	TRBJ2-7	.	once	TGTGCCAGCAGTTCACCAAGGACCTATTACGAGCAGTACTTC	CASSSPRTYYEQYF
TRBV3-1/TRBV3-2	TRBJ2-7	.	.	TGTGCCAGCAGCCCACCCAATTACAGGGATCGAGAGCAGTACTTC	CASSPPNYRDREQYF
TRBV28	TRBJ1-5	.	.	TGTGCCAGCGGTTCAAGGACGCTCATGGATCAGCCCCAGCATTTT	CASGSRTLMDQPQHF
TRBV28	TRBJ2-7	TRBD1	.	TGTGCCAGCAGTTTACCGCATAAGCAGGGGGCCTACGAGCAGTACTTC	CASSLPHKQGAYEQYF
TRBV19	TRBJ1-6	.	.	TGTGCCAGTCGCCCCGGGCTGGGGAGCTCCTATAATTCACCCCTCCACTTT	CASRPGLGSSYNSPLHF
TRBV15	TRBJ1-3	.	few	TGTGCCACCAGCAGTGAGGGGGGGACCTCTGGAAACACCATATATTTT	CATSSEGGTSGNTIYF
TRBV14	TRBJ2-5	.	.	TGTGCCAGCAGCCAAGGGGGATTCGGATTAGAGACCCAGTACTTC	CASSQGGFGLETQYF
TRBV2	TRBJ2-3	.	many	TGTGCCAGCAGTGTTGGGTGGGCTAGCACAGATACGCAGTATTTT	CASSVGWASTDTQYF
TRBV7-2	TRBJ1-6	.	few	TGTGCCAGCAGCCCGGGCCCAGGGTTGAATTCACCCCTCCACTTT	CASSPGPGLNSPLHF
TRBV5-4	TRBJ2-3	.	few	TGTGCCAGCAGCTTGCGGGGGTCAGATACGCAGTATTTT	CASSLRGSDTQYF
TRBV7-9	TRBJ1-6	.	.	TGTGCCAGCAGCGCCCAGGAGGTCAGCTCCTATAATTCACCCCTCCACTTT	CASSAQEVSSYNSPLHF
TRBV7-9	TRBJ2-7	.	.	TGTGCCAGCAGCTTTCATCTAGGTCCGTCCTCCTACGAGCAGTACTTC	CASSFHLGPSSYEQYF
TRBV25-1	TRBJ2-7	TRBD1	.	TGTGCCAGCAGTGAATCCAGGACAGGGGGCTACGAGCAGTACTTC	CASSESRTGGYEQYF
TRBV28	TRBJ2-7	.	.	TGTGCCAGCAGTCTTAGGGACAATTGGGGCGGGCCCTCGGGATCGGAGCAGTACTTC	CASSLRDNWGGPSGSEQYF
TRBV7-9	TRBJ2-7	.	.	TGTGCCAGCAGCCGGACGCACTCCTACGAGCAGTACTTC	CASSRTHSYEQYF
TRBV27	TRBJ2-1	TRBD2	.	TGTGCCAGCAGTGTGGGACTAGCGGGAGTTGTCGAGCAGTTCTTC	CASSVGLAGVVEQFF
TRBV19	TRBJ1-2	TRBD1	.	TGTGCCAGTAGTACCCGGGACAGGGTCAATGGCTACACCTTC	CASSTRDRVNGYTF
TRBV9	TRBJ1-3	.	.	TGTGCCAGCAGCGTATCAGGCTCTGGAAACACCATATATTTT	CASSVSGSGNTIYF
TRBV29-1	TRBJ2-2	TRBD1	.	TGCAGCGTCGGTTCAGGGGGCATCGGGGAGCTGTTTTTT	CSVGSGGIGELFF
TRBV15	TRBJ2-3	TRBD1	.	TGTGCCACCAGCAACAGGGGGCGGGCAGATACGCAGTATTTT	CATSNRGRADTQYF
TRBV7-2	TRBJ2-7	TRBD1	.	TGTGCCAGCAGCCTCCGGGACAGGGTTTTCGACGAGCAGTACTTC	CASSLRDRVFDEQYF
TRBV19	TRBJ2-7	.	.	TGTGCCAGTAGTTCGGGACCCCATGAGCAGTACTTC	CASSSGPHEQYF
TRBV15	TRBJ2-7	.	.	TGTGCCACCAGCAGAGATCGCGGAAGGGAGCAGTACTTC	CATSRDRGREQYF
TRBV6-2/TRBV6-3	TRBJ2-7	TRBD1	.	TGTGCCAGCAGTCATATTCCGGGACAGGGCCCCTACGAGCAGTACTTC	CASSHIPGQGPYEQYF
TRBV7-2	TRBJ2-7	.	.	TGTGCCAGCAGCCCCCGAGGAGGGCAATACGAGCAGTACTTC	CASSPRGGQYEQYF
TRBV15	TRBJ2-7	TRBD2	.	TGTGCCACCAGACCTAGCGGGGGCCCTTGGCAGTACTTC	CATRPSGGPWQYF
TRBV7-2	TRBJ2-7	TRBD2	.	TGTGCCAGCAGCCTGCGGACTAGCGGCTCCTACGAGCAGTACTTC	CASSLRTSGSYEQYF
TRBV6-2/TRBV6-3	TRBJ2-7	TRBD2	.	TGTGCCAGCAGTTACTCGAGCGGGAAGGGATACGAGCAGTACTTC	CASSYSSGKGYEQYF
TRBV12-3/TRBV12-4	TRBJ1-5	.	.	TGTGCCAGCAATCTGGCCGGGTGGCAGCCCCAGCATTTT	CASNLAGWQPQHF
TRBV21-1	TRBJ1-1	.	.	TGTGCCAGTCCTTGCAGGGGGGGAACTGAAGCTTTCTTT	CASPCRGGTEAFF
TRBV6-1	TRBJ1-3	.	.	TGTGCCAGCAGTGAAACAGGGCCTGGAAACACCATATATTTT	CASSETGPGNTIYF
TRBV11-2	TRBJ1-2	TRBD1	.	TGTGCCAGCAGCGCCAGACAGGGTAACTATGGCTACACCTTC	CASSARQGNYGYTF
TRBV11-2	TRBJ2-3	TRBD2	.	TGTGCCAGCAGCCGTCGTTGGCTAGCGGGGGGCACAGATACGCAGTATTTT	CASSRRWLAGGTDTQYF
TRBV6-5	TRBJ2-5	.	.	TGTGCCAGCAGGAGGGAGCGCGTGGAGACCCAGTACTTC	CASRRERVETQYF
TRBV7-9	TRBJ2-6	.	.	TGTGCCACCTCTGGGGCCAACGTCCTGACTTTC	CATSGANVLTF
TRBV2	TRBJ2-5	TRBD2	.	TGTGCCAGCAGTGAATCTAGCGGACAAGAGACCCAGTACTTC	CASSESSGQETQYF